This TCR beta chain emerged from a study of blood T cell repertoires in COVID-19. On the study more broadly: Acute and convalescent COVID-19 specimens originated in the United States, Italy and Spain. T cells, B-cell-depleted T cells, or PBMCs supplied cDNA or gDNA.

The authors' processing: Scientists estimated how many nucleated cells there were by amplifying reference gene primers. Method: immunoSEQ multiplex PCR; TCRdb's copy keeps in-frame clones and lacks some. V and J calls and clone size come straight from that table; D and trimming were deduced from the DNA. This table holds about 36,000 clones, around 78% found once. Regarding this clone: Different DNA sequences within this sample yield the same CDR3.

The CDR3 totals 14 residues. From germline, CDR1 is SEHNR and CDR2 FQNEAQ (reference sequence). V lost 0 bases to trimming and J lost 1 base, with 5 bases between them. This TCR was sampled from a man in his sixties with acute or convalescent COVID-19. Specimen: peripheral blood. The V call is TRBV7-9, the J call TRBJ2-3; possibly TRBD2 for D (5 bases). CDR3 residues: CASSLASGTDTQYF. The CDR3 DNA reads TGTGCCAGCAGCTTAGCTAGCGGCACAGATACGCAGTATTTT. Full variable domain (rest looked up from reference TRBV7-9 and TRBJ2-3): DTGVSQNPRHKITKRGQNVTFRCDPISEHNRLYWYRQTLGQGPEFLTYFQNEAQLEKSRLLSDRFSAERPKGSFSTLEIQRTEQGDSAMYLCASSLASGTDTQYFGPGTRLTVL.